This entry describes one T cell receptor (beta chain). The sample originates from a study of blood T cell repertoires in COVID-19. Overall study context: In each case, the material was cDNA or gDNA derived from T cells, B-cell-depleted T cells, or PBMCs.

Authors' methods: Reference gene primer amplification gave nucleated cell count estimates. The assay was immunoSEQ multiplex PCR, and TCRdb's table has in-frame clones only and misses some. V and J calls and clone size come straight from that table; D and trimming were deduced from the DNA. The table has some 350,000 clones, almost 90% seen once; the top ten hold 6.5%. The CDR3 length is 17 residues. The germline V gene encodes CDR1 SGHRS and CDR2 YFSETQ. Trimming pared 0 bases from V and 1 base from J, leaving 16 bases between. Sequenced input: peripheral blood. This sequence joins TRBV5-1 and TRBJ1-1; D not resolved. This TCR was recovered from a man aged 18 to 30 with active or convalescent COVID-19. Written as DNA, the CDR3 is TGCGCCAGCAGCTTGGGGCGGGGTGCAGGCCCGAACACTGAAGCTTTCTTT. It translates to CASSLGRGAGPNTEAFF. Full variable domain (remainder filled in from reference TRBV5-1 and TRBJ1-1): KAGVTQTPRYLIKTRGQQVTLSCSPISGHRSVSWYQQTPGQGLQFLFEYFSETQRNKGNFPGRFSGRQFSNSRSEMNVSTLELGDSALYLCASSLGRGAGPNTEAFFGQGTRLTVV.